The 5 T cell receptor beta chains below were found in one sample sequenced in a study of CD8+CD57+ T cells in acquired aplastic anemia. Those patients picked for sequencing had displayed CD8+CD57+ cell expansion on flow cytometry. The study profiled TCR beta VDJ and CDR3 using genomic DNA as template. TCRdb re-derived calls from the reads in MiXCR, one entry per CDR3 protein. Seen here are 150,000 to 200,000 distinct CDR3 sequences, less than 50% observed once, and the top ten hold roughly 2%. The specimen was sorted CD4+, CD8+, or CD8+CD57+ T cells (not recorded which) from PBMCs. Receptors were obtained from a human donor with aplastic anemia.

The chain has TRBV5-4 and TRBJ2-7; 10 bases align to TRBD2. Germline values: CDR1 SGHNT, CDR2 YYREEE (reference sequence). Germline trimming cut 9 bases from V and 5 bases from J; bases unmatched to any gene: 8. This CDR3 region has 13 residues. CDR3 region: CAIETSGIDEQYF. The CDR3 coding sequence is TGTGCCATTGAAACTAGCGGGATTGACGAGCAGTACTTC.

This clonotype was found many times. The chain recombines TRBV7-2 with TRBJ1-2, with D unclear. This CDR3 spans 11 amino acids. Germline CDR1 is SGHTA and CDR2 is FQGNSA. Trimming shortened V by 8 bases and J by 5 bases, and 9 bases separated the two germline ends. The CDR3 here is CASGLKYGYTF. The CDR3, as DNA: TGTGCCAGCGGATTGAAGTATGGCTACACCTTC.

The sample holds many counts of this clonotype. This chain joins TRBV4-1 and TRBJ1-1, with D possibly TRBD1 on 6 matching bases. In germline, CDR1 is MGHRA, CDR2 YSYEKL. CDR3 size: 15 residues. Trimming shortened V by 0 bases and J by 2 bases, and 10 bases separated the two germline ends. This CDR3 reads CASSQDLGGNTEAFF. The CDR3 DNA reads as TGCGCCAGCAGCCAAGATTTAGGGGGAAACACTGAAGCTTTCTTT.

This clonotype was detected many times. This chain uses TRBV24-1 with TRBJ1-1; TRBD1 agrees at 7 bases. The CDR3 has 14 amino acids. The germline gives CDR1 KGHDR, CDR2 SFDVKD. V was clipped by 5 bases and J by 6 bases; unmatched bases: 8. CDR3 amino acids: CATSAPTGESEAFF. CDR3 nucleotides: TGTGCCACCAGTGCCCCAACAGGGGAGTCTGAAGCTTTCTTT.

This clonotype has only a few counts. The V and J genes are TRBV5-4 and TRBJ1-1, with D uncertain. Germline V gene data show CDR1 as SGHNT and CDR2 as YYREEE (reference sequence). The V and J ends lost 1 base and 1 base respectively, with 26 bases between them. This CDR3 has 20 amino acids. This CDR3 is CASSLLARRSRQTANTEAFF. CDR3 sequence (DNA): TGTGCCAGCAGCTTGTTGGCCCGTCGATCGAGACAAACCGCGAACACTGAAGCTTTCTTT.